This is a list of T cell receptor beta chains from one sample in a study of identical twins. TCRdb re-called the 5' RACE reads through MiXCR, storing one row per CDR3 protein. The sample carries 690,000 or so distinct CDR3 sequences, roughly 6% recorded once. Sequencing input: naive T cells sorted from blood. All receptors come from a man aged 18 to 30 in good health. Each CDR3 is given with its conserved first and last residue. A D gene is named only where the DNA matches it firmly. Clone size, where shown, is once, few, many, or a class for clones that have expanded.

j_gene,abundance,v_gene,d_gene,CDR3aa,CDR3nt
TRBJ1-1,few,TRBV4-1,NA,CASSHKEGSSGSEAFF,TGCGCCAGCAGCCACAAAGAGGGCTCTAGTGGGTCTGAAGCTTTCTTT
TRBJ2-5,many,TRBV29-1,TRBD2,CSVPGTSVDQYF,TGCAGCGTCCCCGGGACTAGCGTGGACCAGTACTTC
TRBJ2-6,few,TRBV5-1,NA,CASSPGGPNTSGANVLTF,TGCGCCAGCAGCCCCGGTGGGCCGAACACCTCTGGGGCCAACGTCCTGACTTTC
TRBJ2-3,NA,TRBV6-1,TRBD2,CASRKGLAVITDTQYF,TGTGCCAGCAGAAAAGGACTAGCGGTGATCACAGATACGCAGTATTTT
TRBJ1-5,many,TRBV12-3/TRBV12-4,TRBD1,CATATGDSNQPQHF,TGTGCCACGGCGACAGGGGATAGCAATCAGCCCCAGCATTTT
TRBJ2-3,few,TRBV11-2,TRBD2,CASSPAGGKLDTQYF,TGTGCCAGCAGCCCAGCGGGAGGGAAATTGGATACGCAGTATTTT
TRBJ2-5,many,TRBV6-2/TRBV6-3,TRBD2,CASSYSVLAGAPETQYF,TGTGCCAGCAGTTACTCGGTGCTAGCGGGAGCCCCAGAGACCCAGTACTTC
TRBJ1-1,few,TRBV6-5,NA,CASSYGGNEAFF,TGTGCCAGCAGTTACGGGGGAAATGAAGCTTTCTTT
TRBJ2-5,many,TRBV10-3,TRBD2,CAISGTSGLETQYF,TGTGCCATCAGTGGGACTAGCGGGTTAGAGACCCAGTACTTC
TRBJ2-1,NA,TRBV11-2,TRBD1,CASSLTPGQGSVF,TGTGCCAGCAGCTTAACACCGGGACAGGGATCGGTCTTC
TRBJ2-6,NA,TRBV29-1,NA,CSADEARGANVLTF,TGCAGCGCCGACGAGGCGAGGGGGGCCAACGTCCTGACTTTC
TRBJ2-2,many,TRBV6-1,TRBD2,CASRPGLTNTGELFF,TGTGCCAGCAGGCCGGGACTAACGAACACCGGGGAGCTGTTTTTT
TRBJ2-3,many,TRBV6-1,TRBD2,CASSESGDIPDTQYF,TGTGCCAGCAGTGAAAGCGGGGATATCCCAGATACGCAGTATTTT
TRBJ2-2,few,TRBV24-1,NA,CATSDAGRVNTGELFF,TGTGCCACCAGTGACGCGGGACGGGTGAACACCGGGGAGCTGTTTTTT
TRBJ2-2,few,TRBV7-2,NA,CASSPFNTGELFF,TGTGCCAGCAGCCCGTTTAACACCGGGGAGCTGTTTTTT
TRBJ1-2,NA,TRBV14,NA,CASSRTVTYGYTF,TGTGCCAGCAGCCGGACAGTCACATATGGCTACACCTTC
TRBJ1-1,many,TRBV7-9,NA,CASSQDSWNTEAFF,TGTGCCAGCAGCCAGGACAGCTGGAACACTGAAGCTTTCTTT
TRBJ2-1,many,TRBV5-1,TRBD2,CASRQSGGEQFF,TGCGCCAGCAGACAATCGGGGGGTGAGCAGTTCTTC
TRBJ2-2,few,TRBV28,NA,CASSRTHIRGANTGELFF,TGTGCCAGCAGTCGAACCCATATCCGGGGAGCGAACACCGGGGAGCTGTTTTTT
TRBJ2-5,NA,TRBV11-2,TRBD2,CASSTGTSGTTGETQYF,TGTGCCAGCAGCACGGGGACTAGCGGAACCACTGGGGAGACCCAGTACTTC
TRBJ2-6,many,TRBV20-1,NA,CSATAGGHLGANVLTF,TGCAGTGCTACTGCAGGGGGGCACCTTGGGGCCAACGTCCTGACTTTC
TRBJ1-2,many,TRBV10-3,NA,CAISEGVGFGYTF,TGTGCCATCAGTGAGGGGGTAGGCTTTGGCTACACCTTC
TRBJ1-2,NA,TRBV27,TRBD1,CASSLQQGVGYTF,TGTGCCAGCAGTCTTCAACAGGGGGTTGGCTACACCTTC
TRBJ2-2,NA,TRBV2,TRBD1,CASSANMGQGHTGELFF,TGTGCCAGCAGTGCCAACATGGGACAGGGGCACACCGGGGAGCTGTTTTTT
TRBJ1-4,few,TRBV10-3,TRBD1,CAIARGPNEKLFF,TGTGCCATCGCTAGGGGGCCTAATGAAAAACTGTTTTTT
TRBJ2-7,once,TRBV7-9,NA,CASSFWVSESDEQYF,TGTGCCAGCAGCTTTTGGGTCTCCGAATCCGACGAGCAGTACTTC
TRBJ2-1,NA,TRBV24-1,TRBD2,CATSHPSGNSDEQFF,TGTGCCACCAGTCATCCTAGCGGGAATTCTGATGAGCAGTTCTTC
TRBJ2-1,many,TRBV29-1,TRBD2,CSVDLLAAISYNEQFF,TGCAGCGTTGATTTACTAGCGGCCATCTCCTACAATGAGCAGTTCTTC
TRBJ2-5,NA,TRBV2,NA,CASNRDLQETQYF,TGTGCCAGCAACCGCGACCTACAAGAGACCCAGTACTTC